These 7 T cell receptor beta chains share one sample of origin, sequenced in a study of naive and memory T cell subsets. An equimolar mix of two oligonucleotides served as the beta constant-region primer for TRBC1 and TRBC2. Nested alpha and beta constant-region primers with the SP2 primer drove four PCR rounds on ligated cDNA. TCRdb passed the UMI-ligation and nested PCR reads through MiXCR, listing each CDR3 protein once. The sample holds roughly 150,000 distinct CDR3 sequences, approximately 21% seen once. Study results and limitations: Naive repertoires, especially CD8, held a few larger clonotypes, possibly memory cells re-expressing CD45RA.

No cognate antigen is known for these TCRs. The sequenced sample was naive CD8+ T cells from blood. The receptors derive from a human donor in good health.

In its sample, this clonotype was seen many times. The rearrangement joins TRBV4-1 to TRBJ2-3; D perhaps matches TRBD1 (6 bases). Germline CDR1 and CDR2: MGHRA and YSYEKL. Trimming stripped 4 bases from V and 3 bases from J, with 11 bases between. The CDR3 extends over 14 amino acids. CDR3 bases: TGCGCCAGCAGCCCGCCGGGACAAACAGATACGCAGTATTTT. It is translated as CASSPPGQTDTQYF.

V usage is TRBV2 and J usage is TRBJ2-4; no clear D gene. The V end was cut by 6 bases, the J end by 5 bases, with 17 bases between. This CDR3 has 15 residues. Germline CDR1 and CDR2: SNHLY and FYNNEI. The CDR3 loop is CASRRNYEQQNIQYF. DNA of the CDR3: TGTGCCAGCAGACGGAACTACGAACAGCAAAACATTCAGTACTTC.

The table lists this clonotype with a few counts. V usage is TRBV27 and J usage is TRBJ2-1; no clear D. Per the germline V gene, CDR1 is MNHEY and CDR2 is SMNVEV (reference sequence). This CDR3 has 13 amino acids. Trimming cost V 4 bases and J 4 bases, with 8 bases left between them. The DNA for the CDR3 is TGTGCCAGCAGTTGGTCCGTATACAATGAGCAGTTCTTC. Its protein product is CASSWSVYNEQFF.

There are a few counts of this clonotype. This sequence joins TRBV30 and TRBJ2-2; D remains ambiguous. The V end was cut by 0 bases, the J end by 8 bases, with 7 bases between. The CDR3 runs 12 residues. Germline CDR1 and CDR2: GTSNPN and SVGIG (reference sequence). The CDR3 nucleotides are TGTGCCTGGAGTGTATATGCTGGGGAGCTGTTTTTT. Residues: CAWSVYAGELFF.

The chain uses TRBV12-3 or TRBV12-4 and TRBJ1-1; D is perhaps TRBD1 (6 bases). V was trimmed by 5 bases and J by 4 bases, leaving 11 bases between them. The CDR3 spans 13 residues. Here the CDR3 reads CASSPMGATEAFF. Here the CDR3 DNA reads TGTGCCAGCAGTCCGATGGGGGCCACTGAAGCTTTCTTT.

This clonotype has a handful of counts. The chain joins TRBV6-5 to TRBJ2-5; TRBD2 might be the D (5 bases). The length of the CDR3 is 16 residues. CDR1 and CDR2 (germline): MNHEY, SVGAGI. V shed 0 bases and J shed 5 bases, with 16 bases lying between them. CDR3 amino acids: CASSYSKEGAPETQYF. The CDR3 DNA reads as TGTGCCAGCAGTTACTCGAAAGAGGGCGCCCCGGAGACCCAGTACTTC.

The chain carries TRBV7-6 and TRBJ2-3; D gene uncertain. Trimming cost V 0 bases and J 0 bases, with 7 bases left between them. Per germline, CDR1 SGHVS and CDR2 FNYEAQ. The CDR3 is 15 amino acids. This CDR3 reads CASSLAVASTDTQYF. The CDR3 DNA reads TGTGCCAGCAGCTTAGCAGTAGCTAGCACAGATACGCAGTATTTT.